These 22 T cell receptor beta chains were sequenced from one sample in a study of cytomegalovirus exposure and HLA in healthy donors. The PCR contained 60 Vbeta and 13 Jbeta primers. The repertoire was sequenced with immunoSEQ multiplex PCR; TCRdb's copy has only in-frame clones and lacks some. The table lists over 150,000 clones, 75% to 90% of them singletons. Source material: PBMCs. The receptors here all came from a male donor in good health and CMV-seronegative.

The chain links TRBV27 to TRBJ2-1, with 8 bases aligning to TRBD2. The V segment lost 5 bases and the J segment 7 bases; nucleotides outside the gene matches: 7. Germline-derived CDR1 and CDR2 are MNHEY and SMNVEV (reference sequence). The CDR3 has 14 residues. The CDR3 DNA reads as TGTGCCAGCAGTACCGGGGGGGCCACGAATGAGCAGTTCTTC. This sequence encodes CASSTGGATNEQFF.

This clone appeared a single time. The chain's CDR3 is CASSPRDRPNTEAFF. CDR3 coding DNA: TGCGCCAGCAGCCCCCGGGACAGGCCTAACACTGAAGCTTTCTTT. This chain joins TRBV4-1 and TRBJ1-1, with TRBD1 matching 8 bases. The CDR3 length is 15 residues. Trimming cost V 4 bases and J 2 bases; bases outside gene matches: 6. The germline V gene encodes CDR1 MGHRA and CDR2 YSYEKL.

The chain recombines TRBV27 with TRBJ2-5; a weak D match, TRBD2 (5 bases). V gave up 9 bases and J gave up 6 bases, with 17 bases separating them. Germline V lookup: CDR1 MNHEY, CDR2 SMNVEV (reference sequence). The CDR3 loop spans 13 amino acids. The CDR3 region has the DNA TGTGCCAGTGGAAGGCCCGGCGGGCAGACCCAGTACTTC. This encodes CASGRPGGQTQYF.

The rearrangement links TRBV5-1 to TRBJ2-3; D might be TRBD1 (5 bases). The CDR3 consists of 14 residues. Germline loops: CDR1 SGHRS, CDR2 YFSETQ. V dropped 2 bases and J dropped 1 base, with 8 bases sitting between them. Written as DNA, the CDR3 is TGCGCCAGCAGCTTCGACAGTCGCACAGATACGCAGTATTTT. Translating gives CASSFDSRTDTQYF.

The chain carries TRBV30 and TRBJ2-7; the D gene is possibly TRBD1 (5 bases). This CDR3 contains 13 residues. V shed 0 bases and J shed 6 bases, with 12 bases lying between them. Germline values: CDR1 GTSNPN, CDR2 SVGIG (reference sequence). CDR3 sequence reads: CAWSVGGALEQYF. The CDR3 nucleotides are TGTGCCTGGAGTGTAGGTGGGGCCCTCGAGCAGTACTTC.

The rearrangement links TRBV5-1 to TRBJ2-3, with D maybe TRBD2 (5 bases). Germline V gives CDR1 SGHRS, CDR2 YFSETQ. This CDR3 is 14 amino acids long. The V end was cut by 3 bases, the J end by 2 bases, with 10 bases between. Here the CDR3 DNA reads TGCGCCAGCAGCTCGGCTAGCCCCACAGATACGCAGTATTTT. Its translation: CASSSASPTDTQYF.

In DNA form, the CDR3 reads TGTGCCAGTAGTATAGTCCCCGGACAGGGGGCAACGAACGAGCAGTACTTC. Its translation: CASSIVPGQGATNEQYF. The rearrangement links TRBV19 to TRBJ2-7, with 11 bases aligning to TRBD1. With V trimmed by 1 base and J by 5 bases, 10 bases remained unmatched. Germline loops: CDR1 LNHDA, CDR2 SQIVND (reference sequence). There are 17 residues in the CDR3.

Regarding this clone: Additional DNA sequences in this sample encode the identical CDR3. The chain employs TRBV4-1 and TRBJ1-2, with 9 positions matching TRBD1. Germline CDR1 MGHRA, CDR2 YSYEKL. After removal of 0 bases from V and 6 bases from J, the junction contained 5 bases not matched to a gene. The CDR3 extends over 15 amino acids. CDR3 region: CASSQDPQGANGYTF. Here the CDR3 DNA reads TGCGCCAGCAGCCAAGATCCACAGGGGGCGAATGGCTACACCTTC.

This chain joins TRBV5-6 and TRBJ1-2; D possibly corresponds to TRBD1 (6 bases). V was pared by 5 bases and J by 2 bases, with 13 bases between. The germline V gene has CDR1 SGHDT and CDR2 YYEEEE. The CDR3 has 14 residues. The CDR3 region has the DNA TGTGCCAGCAGTGAAGGACAGCCGAACTATGGCTACACCTTC. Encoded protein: CASSEGQPNYGYTF.

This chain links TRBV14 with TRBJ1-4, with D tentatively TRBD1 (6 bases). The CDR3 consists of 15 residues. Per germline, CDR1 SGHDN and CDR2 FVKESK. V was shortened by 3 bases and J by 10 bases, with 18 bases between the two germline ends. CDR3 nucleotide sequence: TGTGCCAGCAGCCAGACCACTGGACAGAACGGAAAACTGTTTTTT. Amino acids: CASSQTTGQNGKLFF.

CDR3 coding DNA: TGTGCCAGCAGAAATACCGCGAAGAGGGCTTTCTTT. Its protein is CASRNTAKRAFF. The V and J genes are TRBV27 and TRBJ1-1; D not resolved. Trimming stripped 6 bases from V and 11 bases from J, with 16 bases between. CDR1 is MNHEY and CDR2 is SMNVEV in the germline V gene (reference sequence). The CDR3 length is 12 residues.

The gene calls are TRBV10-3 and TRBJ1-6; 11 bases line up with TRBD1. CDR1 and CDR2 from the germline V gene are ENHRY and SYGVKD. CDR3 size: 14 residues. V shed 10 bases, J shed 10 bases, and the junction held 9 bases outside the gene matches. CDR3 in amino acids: CASQAGTGGSPLHF. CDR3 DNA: TGTGCCAGCCAGGCCGGGACAGGGGGGTCACCCCTCCACTTT.

The CDR3 spells CASSLGGTVNTEAFF. In nucleotides, the CDR3 is TGTGCCAGCAGTTTAGGCGGGACGGTGAACACTGAAGCTTTCTTT. The J gene is TRBJ1-1, the V gene TRBV27; D may be TRBD1 (5 bases). This CDR3 is built from 15 residues. The germline V and J ends were trimmed by 2 bases and 0 bases, with 10 bases remaining between them. Germline CDR1 and CDR2: MNHEY and SMNVEV (reference sequence).

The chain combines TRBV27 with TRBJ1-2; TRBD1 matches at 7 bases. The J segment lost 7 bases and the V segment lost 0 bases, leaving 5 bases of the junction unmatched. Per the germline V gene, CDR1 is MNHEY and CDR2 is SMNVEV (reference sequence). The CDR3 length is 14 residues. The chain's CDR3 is CASSLSTGQGGYTF. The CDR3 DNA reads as TGTGCCAGCAGTTTATCGACAGGGCAGGGTGGCTACACCTTC.

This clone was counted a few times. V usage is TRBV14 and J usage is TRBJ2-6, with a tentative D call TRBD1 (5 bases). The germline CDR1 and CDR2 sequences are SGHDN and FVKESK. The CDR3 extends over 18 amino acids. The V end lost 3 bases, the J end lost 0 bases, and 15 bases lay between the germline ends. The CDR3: CASSQRQTLFSGANVLTF. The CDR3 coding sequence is TGTGCCAGCAGCCAGAGACAGACGCTCTTCTCTGGGGCCAACGTCCTGACTTTC.

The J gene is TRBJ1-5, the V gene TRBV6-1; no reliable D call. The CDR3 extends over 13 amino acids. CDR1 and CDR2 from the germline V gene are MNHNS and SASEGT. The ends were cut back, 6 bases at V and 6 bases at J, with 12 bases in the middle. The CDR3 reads CASSRGPFQPQHF. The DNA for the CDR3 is TGTGCCAGCAGCCGCGGCCCCTTTCAGCCCCAGCATTTT.

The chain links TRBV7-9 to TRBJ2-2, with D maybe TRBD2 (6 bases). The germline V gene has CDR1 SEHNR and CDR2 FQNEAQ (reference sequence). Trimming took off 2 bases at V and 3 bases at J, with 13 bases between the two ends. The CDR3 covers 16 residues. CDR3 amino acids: CASSLYGGIDTGELFF. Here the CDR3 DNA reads TGTGCCAGCAGCTTATATGGGGGGATTGACACCGGGGAGCTGTTTTTT.

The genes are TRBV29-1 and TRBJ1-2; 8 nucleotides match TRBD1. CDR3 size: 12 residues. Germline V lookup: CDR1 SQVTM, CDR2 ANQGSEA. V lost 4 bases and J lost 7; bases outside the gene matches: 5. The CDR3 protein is CSVGQGSSGYTF. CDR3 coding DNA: TGCAGCGTTGGACAGGGGAGTAGTGGCTACACCTTC.

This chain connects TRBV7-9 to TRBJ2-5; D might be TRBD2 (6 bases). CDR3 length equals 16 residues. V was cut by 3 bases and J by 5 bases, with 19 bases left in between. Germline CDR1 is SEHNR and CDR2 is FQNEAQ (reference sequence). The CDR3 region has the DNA TGTGCCAGCAGCTTCCCTCGGTCAGCAGGGAGGGAGACCCAGTACTTC. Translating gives CASSFPRSAGRETQYF.

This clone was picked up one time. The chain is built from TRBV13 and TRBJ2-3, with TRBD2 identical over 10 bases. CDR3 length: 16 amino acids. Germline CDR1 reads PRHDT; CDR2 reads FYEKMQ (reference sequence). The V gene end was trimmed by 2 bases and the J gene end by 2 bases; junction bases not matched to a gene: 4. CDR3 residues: CASSLLAGATTDTQYF. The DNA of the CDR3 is TGTGCCAGCAGCTTACTAGCGGGGGCGACCACAGATACGCAGTATTTT.

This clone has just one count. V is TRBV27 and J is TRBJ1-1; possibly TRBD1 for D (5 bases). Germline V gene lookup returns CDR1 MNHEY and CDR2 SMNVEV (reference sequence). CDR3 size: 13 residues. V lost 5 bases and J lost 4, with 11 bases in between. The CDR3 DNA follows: TGTGCCAGCAGTCCACGTAGGGGCACTGAAGCTTTCTTT. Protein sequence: CASSPRRGTEAFF.

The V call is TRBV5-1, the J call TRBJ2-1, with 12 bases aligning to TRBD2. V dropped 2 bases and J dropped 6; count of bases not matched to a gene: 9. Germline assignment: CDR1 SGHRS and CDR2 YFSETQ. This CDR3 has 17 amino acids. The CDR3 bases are TGCGCCAGCAGCTTCCTAGCGGGGGGGGTCCCCCTCAATGAGCAGTTCTTC. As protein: CASSFLAGGVPLNEQFF. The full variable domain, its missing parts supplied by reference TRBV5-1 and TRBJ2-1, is KAGVTQTPRYLIKTRGQQVTLSCSPISGHRSVSWYQQTPGQGLQFLFEYFSETQRNKGNFPGRFSGRQFSNSRSEMNVSTLELGDSALYLCASSFLAGGVPLNEQFFGPGTRLTVL.